A single sample gave rise to the 8 T cell receptor beta chains below, sequenced in a study of T cell repertoires in cytomegalovirus infection. TCRdb passed the reads through MiXCR, listing each CDR3 protein once. The table shows tens of thousands of distinct CDR3 sequences, with about 18% occurring only once. These receptors lack a known antigen. The sample was CD8+ T cells from cultured PBMCs, taken from culture after CMV antigen stimulation. These receptors were obtained from a human donor in good health (CMV status not recorded). Some clones in this sample may be carry-over from other donors' samples.

The V gene is TRBV6-2 or TRBV6-3, the J gene TRBJ2-7; no clear D gene. This CDR3 region has 15 residues. Looked up from germline, CDR1 is MNHEY and CDR2 is SVGEGT. The ends were cut back, 5 bases at V and 3 bases at J, with 17 bases in the middle. The CDR3 DNA reads as TGTGCCAGCAGTACCGGCGAGCGCTATGGCTACGAGCAGTACTTC. Residues: CASSTGERYGYEQYF.

This clonotype was seen only a few times. The rearrangement joins TRBV7-6 to TRBJ2-5, with 11 bases matching TRBD2. Germline lookup yields CDR1 SGHVS and CDR2 FNYEAQ. This CDR3 contains 15 residues. The ends lost 5 bases at V and 3 bases at J; junction bases unmatched: 5. The CDR3 DNA follows: TGTGCCAGCAGCGTGGGGACTAGCGGAGAAGAGACCCAGTACTTC. It specifies CASSVGTSGEETQYF.

This rearrangement joins TRBV27 to TRBJ1-1; TRBD1 matches at 9 bases. In germline, CDR1 is MNHEY, CDR2 SMNVEV (reference sequence). Losses at the gene ends were 0 bases for V and 6 bases for J; bases not matched to a gene: 8. The CDR3 has 16 amino acids. The CDR3 DNA reads TGTGCCAGCAGTTTATCCCTTGGACAGGGGAAGCCTGAAGCTTTCTTT. Translation: CASSLSLGQGKPEAFF.

The genes are TRBV28 and TRBJ1-2, with D maybe TRBD1 (5 bases). V lost 5 bases and J lost 5, with 18 bases in between. CDR1 and CDR2 (germline): MDHEN, SYDVKM. The CDR3 extends over 15 amino acids. CDR3 nucleotides: TGTGCCAGCAGTCTATCACGGACGGGGGTTTATGGCTACACCTTC. It translates to CASSLSRTGVYGYTF.

This clonotype appeared many times. This chain uses TRBV2 with TRBJ1-1; 7 bases map to TRBD1. The V gene end was trimmed by 3 bases and the J gene end by 4 bases; junction bases not matched to a gene: 5. CDR3 length: 14 amino acids. In germline, CDR1 is SNHLY, CDR2 FYNNEI. The CDR3 protein is CASSDRGDGTEAFF. Here the CDR3 DNA reads TGTGCCAGCAGTGACAGGGGGGATGGCACTGAAGCTTTCTTT.

The J gene is TRBJ1-1, the V gene TRBV12-3 or TRBV12-4; D might be TRBD1 (5 bases). The CDR3 is 15 residues long. V gave up 3 bases and J gave up 3 bases, with 14 bases separating them. The CDR3 region is CASSFFAGLDTEAFF. DNA of the CDR3: TGTGCCAGCAGTTTTTTTGCAGGGCTCGACACTGAAGCTTTCTTT.

This clonotype was observed many times. The chain combines TRBV12-3 or TRBV12-4 with TRBJ1-2; D is undetermined. The CDR3 sequence is 14 residues long. V was pared by 1 base and J by 6 bases, with 12 bases between. The CDR3 sequence is CASSLVGSGDGYTF. Here the CDR3 DNA reads TGTGCCAGCAGTTTAGTCGGGTCTGGGGATGGCTACACCTTC.

In its sample, this clonotype was seen many times. The V gene is TRBV15, the J gene TRBJ1-1; TRBD1 aligns across 8 bases. Germline values: CDR1 LNHNV, CDR2 YYDKDF (reference sequence). Germline trimming cut 1 base from V and 7 bases from J; bases unmatched to any gene: 2. The CDR3 totals 13 residues. This chain's CDR3 is CATSRGQGLEAFF. CDR3 in DNA: TGTGCCACCAGCAGAGGACAGGGGCTTGAAGCTTTCTTT.